The sequence of this T cell receptor (beta chain) was determined in a study of PD-L1 blockade in urothelial cancer. Study-level information: Blood was analyzed 3 weeks (second dose) and 6 weeks after treatment start.

The CDR3 is 20 residues long. V trimming: 0 bases; J trimming: 0 bases; junction bases outside the gene matches: 15. The germline gives CDR1 SGDLS, CDR2 YYNGEE. The assay was immunoSEQ multiplex PCR, and TCRdb's table has in-frame clones only and misses some. This sample has about 83,000 clones, with 75% to 90% found just once. The chain links TRBV9 to TRBJ2-3, with 8 bases fitting TRBD2. Sequenced here: PBMCs, sampled around atezolizumab (anti-PD-L1) treatment. This receptor was obtained from a woman in her sixties or seventies with urothelial cancer. The CDR3 nucleotides read TGTGCCAGCAGCGTAGCTACCTCCCGGGGGGGCTCCCTTAGCACAGATACGCAGTATTTT. Its protein is CASSVATSRGGSLSTDTQYF.